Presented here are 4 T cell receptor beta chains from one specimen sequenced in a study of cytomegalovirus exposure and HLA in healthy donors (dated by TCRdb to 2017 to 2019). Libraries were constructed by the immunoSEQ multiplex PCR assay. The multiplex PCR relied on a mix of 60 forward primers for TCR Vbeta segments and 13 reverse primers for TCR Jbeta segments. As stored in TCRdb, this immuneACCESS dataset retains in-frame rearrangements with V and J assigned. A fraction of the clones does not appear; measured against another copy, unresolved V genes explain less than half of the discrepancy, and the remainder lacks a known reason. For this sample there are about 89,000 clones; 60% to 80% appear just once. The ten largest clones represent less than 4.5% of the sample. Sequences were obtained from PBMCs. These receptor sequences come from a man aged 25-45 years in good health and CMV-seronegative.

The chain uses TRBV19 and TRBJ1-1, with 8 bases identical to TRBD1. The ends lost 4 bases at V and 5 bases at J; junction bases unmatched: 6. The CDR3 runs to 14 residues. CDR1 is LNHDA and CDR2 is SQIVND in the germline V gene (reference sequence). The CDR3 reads CASSRSNRGTEAFF. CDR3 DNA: TGTGCCAGTAGTAGATCCAACAGGGGGACTGAAGCTTTCTTT.

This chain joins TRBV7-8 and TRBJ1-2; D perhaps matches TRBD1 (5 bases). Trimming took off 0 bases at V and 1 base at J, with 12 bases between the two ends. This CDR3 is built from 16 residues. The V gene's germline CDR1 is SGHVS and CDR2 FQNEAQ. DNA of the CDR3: TGTGCCAGCAGCTTAGCGCGGTTCAGGGTTAACTATGGCTACACCTTC. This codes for CASSLARFRVNYGYTF.

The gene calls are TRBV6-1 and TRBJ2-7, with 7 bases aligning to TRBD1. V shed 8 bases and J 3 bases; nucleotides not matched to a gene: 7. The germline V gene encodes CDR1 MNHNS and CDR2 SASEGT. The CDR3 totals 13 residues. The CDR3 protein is CASGQGQFYEQYF. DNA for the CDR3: TGTGCCAGCGGTCAGGGACAGTTCTACGAGCAGTACTTC.

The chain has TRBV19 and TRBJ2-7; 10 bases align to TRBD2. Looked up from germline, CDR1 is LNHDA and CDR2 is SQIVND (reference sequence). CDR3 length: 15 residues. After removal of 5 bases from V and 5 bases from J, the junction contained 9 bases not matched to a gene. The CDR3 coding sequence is TGTGCCAGTAGTTTAAAAGCGGGAGGGCCCCACGAGCAGTACTTC. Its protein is CASSLKAGGPHEQYF.